One and the same sample provided the 13 T cell receptor beta chains below, sequenced in a study of OX40 agonist ivuxolimab in advanced cancers. Profiling relied on immunoSEQ multiplex PCR, and the TCRdb table lists in-frame clones only, not all of them. The profile shows some 96,000 clones, just under 85% of them singletons. The specimen was CD4+ or CD8+ T cells sorted from blood, collected in a trial of the OX40 agonist ivuxolimab. The receptor source for this set is an adult with an advanced solid tumor such as melanoma, head and neck, liver or kidney cancer.

This clone has only a few counts. The V and J genes are TRBV6-6 and TRBJ1-1; a weak D match, TRBD1 (5 bases). In germline, CDR1 is MNHNY, CDR2 SVGAGI (reference sequence). V was trimmed by 8 bases and J by 2 bases, leaving 18 bases between them. The CDR3 is made up of 15 amino acids. This CDR3 reads CASSDWGGTNTEAFF. CDR3 nucleotide sequence: TGTGCCAGCTCAGATTGGGGGGGAACTAACACTGAAGCTTTCTTT.

The chain has TRBV11-2 and TRBJ1-1; D remains ambiguous. The CDR3 consists of 15 residues. Trimming shortened V by 3 bases and J by 5 bases, and 16 bases separated the two germline ends. Germline CDR1 SGHAT, CDR2 FQNNGV. The chain's CDR3 is CASSFPHGIRTEAFF. For the CDR3, the DNA is TGTGCCAGCAGCTTTCCCCACGGGATAAGGACTGAAGCTTTCTTT.

CDR3 region: CAWNRDNYEQYF. CDR3 nucleotide sequence: TGTGCCTGGAATAGGGACAACTACGAGCAGTACTTC. V and J are TRBV30 and TRBJ2-7; tentatively, D is TRBD1 (6 bases). The V end was cut by 4 bases, the J end by 3 bases, with 10 bases between. CDR1 is GTSNPN, CDR2 SVGIG, per germline (reference sequence). The CDR3 runs 12 residues.

The V gene is TRBV5-1, the J gene TRBJ1-1; D remains ambiguous. Germline CDR1 SGHRS, CDR2 YFSETQ. CDR3 length: 13 amino acids. V was trimmed by 5 bases and J by 10 bases, leaving 18 bases between them. The CDR3 reads CASRGSSSSRAFF. CDR3 in DNA: TGCGCCAGCAGAGGATCATCAAGCTCAAGAGCTTTCTTT.

The chain uses TRBV7-3 and TRBJ2-5, with 14 bases fitting TRBD2. The CDR3 contains 16 residues. The V segment lost 5 bases and the J segment 0 bases; nucleotides outside the gene matches: 2. Germline V lookup: CDR1 SGHTA, CDR2 FQGTGA. CDR3 sequence reads: CASSPGLAGDQETQYF. Written as DNA, the CDR3 is TGTGCCAGCAGCCCGGGACTAGCGGGGGACCAAGAGACCCAGTACTTC.

The genes are TRBV7-3 and TRBJ2-3, with 10 bases identical to TRBD2. J gave up 3 bases and V 1 base, and 13 bases lay outside the gene matches. Germline V lookup: CDR1 SGHTA, CDR2 FQGTGA. The CDR3 consists of 19 residues. The CDR3 is CASSLKGGLAGEGTDTQYF. The CDR3 DNA follows: TGTGCCAGCAGCTTAAAGGGGGGCCTAGCGGGAGAGGGAACAGATACGCAGTATTTT.

This clone was detected a few times. J is TRBJ2-7 and V is TRBV30; D is ambiguous. The V gene lost 3 bases and the J gene lost 6 bases, with 12 bases spanning the gap. The germline gives CDR1 GTSNPN, CDR2 SVGIG (reference sequence). This CDR3 region has 12 residues. CDR3 residues: CAWSLGSSEQYF. The CDR3 nucleotides read TGTGCCTGGAGCCTAGGGTCTTCCGAGCAGTACTTC.

This sequence joins TRBV15 and TRBJ1-2; D is unresolved. CDR1 is LNHNV, CDR2 YYDKDF, per germline (reference sequence). The CDR3 contains 16 residues. V lost 2 bases to trimming and J lost 0 bases, with 13 bases between them. CDR3 loop: CATSRSGRRANYGYTF. The DNA for the CDR3 is TGTGCCACCAGCAGATCAGGACGGCGAGCTAACTATGGCTACACCTTC. Together with reference TRBV15 and TRBJ1-2, the CDR3 gives the full variable domain: DAMVIQNPRYQVTQFGKPVTLSCSQTLNHNVMYWYQQKSSQAPKLLFHYYDKDFNNEADTPDNFQSRRPNTSFCFLDIRSPGLGDTAMYLCATSRSGRRANYGYTFGSGTRLTVV.

This chain links TRBV2 with TRBJ1-1, with 9 positions matching TRBD1. Per the germline V gene, CDR1 is SNHLY and CDR2 is FYNNEI. This CDR3 is 14 amino acids long. V was pared by 5 bases and J by 0 bases, with 1 base of the junction left unmatched. This chain's CDR3 is CASSTGGMNTEAFF. The CDR3 bases are TGTGCCAGCAGTACAGGGGGCATGAACACTGAAGCTTTCTTT.

The V gene is TRBV19, the J gene TRBJ1-4, with 10 bases fitting TRBD1. V lost 5 bases and J lost 0; bases outside the gene matches: 6. The CDR3 is 17 amino acids. Germline CDR1 is LNHDA and CDR2 is SQIVND (reference sequence). This chain's CDR3 is CASSRDRGDATNEKLFF. Written as DNA, the CDR3 is TGTGCCAGTAGTCGGGACAGGGGAGATGCAACTAATGAAAAACTGTTTTTT.

V is TRBV27 and J is TRBJ2-7; 12 bases line up with TRBD1. The trim removed 2 bases at V and 2 bases at J, leaving 7 bases unmatched. The CDR3 has 17 amino acids. CDR1 MNHEY and CDR2 SMNVEV come from the germline V gene (reference sequence). CDR3 nucleotide sequence: TGTGCCAGCAGTTTAAGGGGACAGGGGGCAACTCCCTACGAGCAGTACTTC. Amino acids: CASSLRGQGATPYEQYF.

The chain employs TRBV15 and TRBJ2-7, with D perhaps matching TRBD1 (6 bases). In germline, CDR1 is LNHNV, CDR2 YYDKDF (reference sequence). Trimming took off 5 bases at V and 6 bases at J, with 20 bases between the two ends. This CDR3 comprises 15 residues. CDR3 DNA: TGTGCCACCAGCTTAGGTTCCACAGGGAAGGGCGAGCAGTACTTC. It encodes CATSLGSTGKGEQYF. Complete variable domain (other parts from reference TRBV15 and TRBJ2-7): DAMVIQNPRYQVTQFGKPVTLSCSQTLNHNVMYWYQQKSSQAPKLLFHYYDKDFNNEADTPDNFQSRRPNTSFCFLDIRSPGLGDTAMYLCATSLGSTGKGEQYFGPGTRLTVT.

The gene calls are TRBV28 and TRBJ2-1, with 10 nucleotides matching TRBD2. This CDR3 comprises 15 residues. Germline lookup yields CDR1 MDHEN and CDR2 SYDVKM. The trim removed 5 bases at V and 4 bases at J, leaving 5 bases unmatched. CDR3 sequence (DNA): TGTGCCAGCAGTCGGACTAGCGGACAGTACAATGAGCAGTTCTTC. It codes for CASSRTSGQYNEQFF.